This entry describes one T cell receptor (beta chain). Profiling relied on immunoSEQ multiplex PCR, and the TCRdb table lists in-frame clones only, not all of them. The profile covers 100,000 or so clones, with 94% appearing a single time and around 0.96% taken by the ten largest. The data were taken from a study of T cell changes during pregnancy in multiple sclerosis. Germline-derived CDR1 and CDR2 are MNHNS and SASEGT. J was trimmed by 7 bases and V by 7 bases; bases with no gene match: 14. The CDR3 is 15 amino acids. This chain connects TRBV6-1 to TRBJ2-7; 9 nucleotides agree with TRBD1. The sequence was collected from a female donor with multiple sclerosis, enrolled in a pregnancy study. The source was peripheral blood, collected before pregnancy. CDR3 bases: TGTGCCAGCAAATCCGGACAGGGGACAACATGGGAGCAGTACTTC. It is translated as CASKSGQGTTWEQYF.